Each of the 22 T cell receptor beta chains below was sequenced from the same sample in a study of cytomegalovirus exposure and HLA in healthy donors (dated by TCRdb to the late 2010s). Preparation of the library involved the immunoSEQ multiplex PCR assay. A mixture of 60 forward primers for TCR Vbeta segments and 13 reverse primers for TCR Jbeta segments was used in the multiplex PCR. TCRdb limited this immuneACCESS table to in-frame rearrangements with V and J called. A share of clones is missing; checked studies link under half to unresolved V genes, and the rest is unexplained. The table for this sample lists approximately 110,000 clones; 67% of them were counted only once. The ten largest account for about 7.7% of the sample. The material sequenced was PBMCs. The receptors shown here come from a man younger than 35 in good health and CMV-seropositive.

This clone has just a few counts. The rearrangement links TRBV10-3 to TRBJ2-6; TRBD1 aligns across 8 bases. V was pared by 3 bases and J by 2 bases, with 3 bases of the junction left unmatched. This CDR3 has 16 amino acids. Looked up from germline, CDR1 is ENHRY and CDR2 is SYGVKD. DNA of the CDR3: TGTGCCATCAGTGAAGAACAGGGGGCTGGGGCCAACGTCCTGACTTTC. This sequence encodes CAISEEQGAGANVLTF.

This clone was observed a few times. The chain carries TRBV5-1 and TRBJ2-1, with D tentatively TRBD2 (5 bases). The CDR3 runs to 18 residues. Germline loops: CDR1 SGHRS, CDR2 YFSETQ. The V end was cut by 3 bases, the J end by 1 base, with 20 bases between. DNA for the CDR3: TGCGCCAGCAGCTCAACCGCGAGGGATTCAAGGTCCTACAATGAGCAGTTCTTC. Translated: CASSSTARDSRSYNEQFF.

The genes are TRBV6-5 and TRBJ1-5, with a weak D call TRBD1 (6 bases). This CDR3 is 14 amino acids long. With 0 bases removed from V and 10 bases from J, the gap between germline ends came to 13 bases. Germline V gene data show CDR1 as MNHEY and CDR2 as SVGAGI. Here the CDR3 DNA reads TGTGCCAGCAGTTACTCGACAGGCCGTTCACCCCAGCATTTT. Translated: CASSYSTGRSPQHF.

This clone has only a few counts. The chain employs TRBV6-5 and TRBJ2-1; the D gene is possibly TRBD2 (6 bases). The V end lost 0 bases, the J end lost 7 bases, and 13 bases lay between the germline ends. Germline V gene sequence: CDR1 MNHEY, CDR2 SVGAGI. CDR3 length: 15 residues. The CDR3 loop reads CASSYSVGGRNEQFF. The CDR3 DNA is TGTGCCAGCAGTTACTCGGTGGGGGGAAGGAATGAGCAGTTCTTC.

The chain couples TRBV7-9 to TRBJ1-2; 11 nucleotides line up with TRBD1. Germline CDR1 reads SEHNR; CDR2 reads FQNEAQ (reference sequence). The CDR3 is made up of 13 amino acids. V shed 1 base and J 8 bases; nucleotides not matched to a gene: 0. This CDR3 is CASSLGTGGGYTF. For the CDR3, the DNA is TGTGCCAGCAGCTTAGGGACAGGGGGCGGCTACACCTTC.

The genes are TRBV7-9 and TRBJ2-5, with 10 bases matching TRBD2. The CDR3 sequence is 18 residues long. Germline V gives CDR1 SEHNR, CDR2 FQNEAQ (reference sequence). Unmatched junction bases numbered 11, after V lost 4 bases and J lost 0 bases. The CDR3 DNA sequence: TGTGCCAGCAGCTCCTCTTCACTAGCGGGGTCGTACCAAGAGACCCAGTACTTC. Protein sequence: CASSSSSLAGSYQETQYF. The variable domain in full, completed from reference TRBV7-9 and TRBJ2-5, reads DTGVSQNPRHKITKRGQNVTFRCDPISEHNRLYWYRQTLGQGPEFLTYFQNEAQLEKSRLLSDRFSAERPKGSFSTLEIQRTEQGDSAMYLCASSSSSLAGSYQETQYFGPGTRLLVL.

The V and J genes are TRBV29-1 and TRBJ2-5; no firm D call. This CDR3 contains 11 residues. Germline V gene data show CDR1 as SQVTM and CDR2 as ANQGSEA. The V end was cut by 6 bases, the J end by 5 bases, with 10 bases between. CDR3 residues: CSVPAGETQYF. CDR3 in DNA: TGCAGCGTCCCTGCCGGGGAGACCCAGTACTTC. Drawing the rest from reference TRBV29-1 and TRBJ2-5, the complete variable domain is SAVISQKPSRDICQRGTSLTIQCQVDSQVTMMFWYRQQPGQSLTLIATANQGSEATYESGFVIDKFPISRPNLTFSTLTVSNMSPEDSSIYLCSVPAGETQYFGPGTRLLVL.

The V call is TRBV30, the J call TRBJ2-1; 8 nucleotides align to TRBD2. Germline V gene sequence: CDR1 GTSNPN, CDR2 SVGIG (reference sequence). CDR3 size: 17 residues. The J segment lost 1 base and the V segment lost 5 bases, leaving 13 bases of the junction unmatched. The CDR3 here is CAWGKILAGGSYNEQFF. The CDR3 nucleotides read TGTGCCTGGGGGAAAATTCTAGCGGGCGGATCCTACAATGAGCAGTTCTTC.

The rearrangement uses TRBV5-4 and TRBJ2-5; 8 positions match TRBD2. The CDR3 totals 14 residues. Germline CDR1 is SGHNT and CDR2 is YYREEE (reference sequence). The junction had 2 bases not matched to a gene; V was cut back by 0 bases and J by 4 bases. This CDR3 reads CASSLAGGGETQYF. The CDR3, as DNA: TGTGCCAGCAGCTTGGCCGGGGGGGGAGAGACCCAGTACTTC.

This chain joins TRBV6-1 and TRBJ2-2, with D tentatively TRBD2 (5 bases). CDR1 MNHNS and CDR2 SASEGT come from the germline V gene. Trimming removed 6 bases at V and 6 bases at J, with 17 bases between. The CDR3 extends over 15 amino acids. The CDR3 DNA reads TGTGCCAGCAGCGCAACTAGTGAGGGCGCCGGGGAGCTGTTTTTT. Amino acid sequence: CASSATSEGAGELFF.

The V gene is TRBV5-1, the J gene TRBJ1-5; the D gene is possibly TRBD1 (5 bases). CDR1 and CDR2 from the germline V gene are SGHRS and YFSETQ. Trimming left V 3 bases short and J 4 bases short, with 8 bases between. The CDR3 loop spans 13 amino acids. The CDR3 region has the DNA TGCGCCAGCAGCTGGGAGGGGAATCAGCCCCAGCATTTT. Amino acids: CASSWEGNQPQHF.

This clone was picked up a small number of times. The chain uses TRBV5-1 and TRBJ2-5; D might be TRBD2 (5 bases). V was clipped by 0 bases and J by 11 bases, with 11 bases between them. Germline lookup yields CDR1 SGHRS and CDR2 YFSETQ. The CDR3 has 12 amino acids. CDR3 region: CASSLVGWEQYF. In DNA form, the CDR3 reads TGCGCCAGCAGCTTGGTAGGTTGGGAGCAGTACTTC.

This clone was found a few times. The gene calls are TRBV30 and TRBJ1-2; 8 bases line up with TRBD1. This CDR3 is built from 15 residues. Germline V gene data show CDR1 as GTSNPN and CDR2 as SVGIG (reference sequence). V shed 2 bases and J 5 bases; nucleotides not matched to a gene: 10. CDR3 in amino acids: CAWSPKRTGQYGYTF. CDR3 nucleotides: TGTGCCTGGAGTCCTAAAAGGACAGGGCAATATGGCTACACCTTC.

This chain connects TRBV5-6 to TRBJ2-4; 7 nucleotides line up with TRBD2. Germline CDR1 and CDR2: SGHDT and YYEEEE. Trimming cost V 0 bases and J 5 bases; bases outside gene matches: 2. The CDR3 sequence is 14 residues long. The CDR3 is CASSLGLAENIQYF. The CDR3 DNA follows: TGTGCCAGCAGCTTGGGGCTAGCGGAAAACATTCAGTACTTC.

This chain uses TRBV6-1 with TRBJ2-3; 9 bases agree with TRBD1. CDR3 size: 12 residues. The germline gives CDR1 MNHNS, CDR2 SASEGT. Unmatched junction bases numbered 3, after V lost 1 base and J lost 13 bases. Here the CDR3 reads CASSEVRTGEYF. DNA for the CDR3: TGTGCCAGCAGTGAAGTGAGGACAGGGGAGTATTTT.

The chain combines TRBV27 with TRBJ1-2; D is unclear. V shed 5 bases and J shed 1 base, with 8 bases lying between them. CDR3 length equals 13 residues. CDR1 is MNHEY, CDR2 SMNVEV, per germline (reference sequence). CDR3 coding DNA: TGTGCCAGCAGTCCCCCCTATAACTATGGCTACACCTTC. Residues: CASSPPYNYGYTF.

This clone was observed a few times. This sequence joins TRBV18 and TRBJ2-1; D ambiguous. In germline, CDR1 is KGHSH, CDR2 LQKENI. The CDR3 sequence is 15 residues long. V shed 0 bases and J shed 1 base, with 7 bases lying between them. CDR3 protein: CASSPPSSSYNEQFF. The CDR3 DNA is TGTGCCAGCTCACCACCATCTAGTTCCTACAATGAGCAGTTCTTC.

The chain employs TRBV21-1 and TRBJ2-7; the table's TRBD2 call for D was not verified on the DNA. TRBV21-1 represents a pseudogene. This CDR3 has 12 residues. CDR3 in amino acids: CASSKTRLEQYF. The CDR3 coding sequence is TGTGCCAGCAGCAAAACAAGACTGGAGCAGTACTTC.

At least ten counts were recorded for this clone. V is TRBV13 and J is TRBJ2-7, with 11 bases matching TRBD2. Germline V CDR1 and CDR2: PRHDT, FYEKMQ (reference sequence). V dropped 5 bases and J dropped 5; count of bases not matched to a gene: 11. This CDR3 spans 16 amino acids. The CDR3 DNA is TGTGCCAGCAGCATCTATATAGCGGGGGGGCGGGACGAGCAGTACTTC. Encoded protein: CASSIYIAGGRDEQYF.

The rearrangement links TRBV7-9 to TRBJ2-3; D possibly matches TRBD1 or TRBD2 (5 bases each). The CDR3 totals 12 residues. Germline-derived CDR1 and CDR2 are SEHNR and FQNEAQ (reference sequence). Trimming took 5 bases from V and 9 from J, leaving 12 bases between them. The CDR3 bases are TGTGCCAGCAGCATAGACAGCGGCACGCAGTATTTT. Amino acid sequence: CASSIDSGTQYF.

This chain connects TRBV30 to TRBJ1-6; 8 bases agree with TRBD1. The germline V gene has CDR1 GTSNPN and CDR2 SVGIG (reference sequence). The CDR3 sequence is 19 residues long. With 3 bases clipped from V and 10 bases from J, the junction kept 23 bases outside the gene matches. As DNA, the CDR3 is TGTGCCTGGAGACCCCGGACAGGGATTGTTTTCAGAGCGAGCTCACCCCTCCACTTT. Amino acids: CAWRPRTGIVFRASSPLHF.

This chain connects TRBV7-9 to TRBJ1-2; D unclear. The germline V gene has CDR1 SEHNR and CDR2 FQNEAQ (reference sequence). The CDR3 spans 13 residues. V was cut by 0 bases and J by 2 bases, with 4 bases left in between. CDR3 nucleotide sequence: TGTGCCAGCAGCTTAGCACAGAACTATGGCTACACCTTC. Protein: CASSLAQNYGYTF.